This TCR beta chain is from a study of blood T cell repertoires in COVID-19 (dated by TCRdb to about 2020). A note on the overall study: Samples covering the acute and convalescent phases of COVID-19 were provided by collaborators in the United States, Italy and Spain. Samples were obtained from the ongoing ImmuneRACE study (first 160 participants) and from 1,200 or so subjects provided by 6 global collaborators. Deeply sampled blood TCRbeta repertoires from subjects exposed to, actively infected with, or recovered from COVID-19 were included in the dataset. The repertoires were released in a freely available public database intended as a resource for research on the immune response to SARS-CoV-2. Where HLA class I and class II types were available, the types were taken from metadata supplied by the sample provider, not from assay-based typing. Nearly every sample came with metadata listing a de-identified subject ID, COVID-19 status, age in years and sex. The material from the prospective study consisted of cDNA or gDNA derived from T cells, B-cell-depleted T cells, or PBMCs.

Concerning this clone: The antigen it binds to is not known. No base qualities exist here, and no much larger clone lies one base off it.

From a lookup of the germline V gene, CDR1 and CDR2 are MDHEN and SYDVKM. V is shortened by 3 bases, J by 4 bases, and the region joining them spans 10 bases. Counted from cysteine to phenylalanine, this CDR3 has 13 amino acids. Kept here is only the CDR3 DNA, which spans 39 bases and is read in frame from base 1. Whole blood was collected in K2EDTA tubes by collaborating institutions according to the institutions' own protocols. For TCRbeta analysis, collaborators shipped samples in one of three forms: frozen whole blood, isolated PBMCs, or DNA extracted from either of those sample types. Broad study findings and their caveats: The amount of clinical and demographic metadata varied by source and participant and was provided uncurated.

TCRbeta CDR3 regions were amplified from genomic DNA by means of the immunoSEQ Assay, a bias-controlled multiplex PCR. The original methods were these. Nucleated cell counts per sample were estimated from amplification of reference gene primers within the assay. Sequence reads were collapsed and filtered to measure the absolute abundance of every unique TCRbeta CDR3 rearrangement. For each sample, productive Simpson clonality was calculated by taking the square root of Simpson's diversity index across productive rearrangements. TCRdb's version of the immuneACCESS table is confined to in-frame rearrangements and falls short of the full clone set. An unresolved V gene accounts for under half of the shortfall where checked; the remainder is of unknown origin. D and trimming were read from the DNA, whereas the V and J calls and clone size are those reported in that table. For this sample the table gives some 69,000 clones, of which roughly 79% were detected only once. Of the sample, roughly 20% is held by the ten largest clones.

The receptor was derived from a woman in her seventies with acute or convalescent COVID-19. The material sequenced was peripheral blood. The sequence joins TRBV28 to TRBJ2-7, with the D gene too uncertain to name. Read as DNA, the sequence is TGTGCCAGCAGTTTGCTGCAGAAATACGAGCAGTACTTC. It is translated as CASSLLQKYEQYF. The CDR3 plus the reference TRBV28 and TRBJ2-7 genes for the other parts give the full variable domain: DVKVTQSSRYLVKRTGEKVFLECVQDMDHENMFWYRQDPGLGLRLIYFSYDVKMKEKGDIPEGYSVSREKKERFSLILESASTNQTSMYLCASSLLQKYEQYFGPGTRLTVT.